The entry below describes one T cell receptor beta chain. The antigen is not known. The pancreas tissue came from patients undergoing total pancreatectomy with islet autotransplantation. V was cut by 4 bases and J by 4 bases, with 11 bases left in between. The germline gives CDR1 MNHEY, CDR2 SMNVEV (reference sequence). The CDR3 loop spans 14 amino acids. The data were obtained in a study of immune characteristics of hereditary and idiopathic chronic pancreatitis. Findings of the study overall: Hereditary and idiopathic cases differed in TRBV10, TRBV19, TRBV23 and TRBV5 usage.

Only in-frame clones appear in the TCRdb table, and some are missing; sequencing was by immunoSEQ multiplex PCR. The profile shows about 15,000 clones, over 70% of them singletons. The sample taken for sequencing was pancreas tissue with hereditary chronic pancreatitis. The TCR originated in a human donor with chronic pancreatitis. The rearrangement joins TRBV27 to TRBJ1-5, with D perhaps TRBD1 (6 bases). In nucleotides, the CDR3 is TGTGCCAGCAGTTCCCCGGGACAAAATCAGCCCCAGCATTTT. Encoded protein: CASSSPGQNQPQHF.